This T cell receptor (beta chain) was captured in a study of T cells in Graves' hyperthyroidism and ophthalmopathy. Whole-study findings and limits: Ophthalmopathy could be told apart from stable hyperthyroidism with a 13 V-J model. Among thyroid clonotypes expanded above 0.001, most also appeared in blood.

Regions amplified from RNA transcripts were the TCR beta CDR3 regions. HTBI primers were employed in a first-round RT-PCR of the TCR CDR3. TCRdb processed the multiplex PCR reads anew with MiXCR; each CDR3 protein has one entry. The sample has about 290,000 distinct CDR3 sequences, approximately 12% seen once; the top ten hold 7.8%. In the case of this clonotype: Its cognate antigen is unknown.

V dropped 6 bases and J dropped 3; count of bases not matched to a gene: 8. The CDR3 covers 15 residues. Per germline, CDR1 MNHEY and CDR2 SMNVEV (reference sequence). The study left out patients who had uncontrolled infection, other autoimmune disease, pregnancy or lactation. This TCR came from a woman in her thirties with Graves' hyperthyroidism that later progressed to Graves' ophthalmopathy. The V and J genes are TRBV27 and TRBJ1-1, with 9 positions matching TRBD1. The sample comprised blood. This chain's CDR3 is CASSGQGIVYTEAFF. CDR3 DNA sequence: TGTGCCAGCAGCGGACAGGGGATCGTTTACACTGAAGCTTTCTTT.